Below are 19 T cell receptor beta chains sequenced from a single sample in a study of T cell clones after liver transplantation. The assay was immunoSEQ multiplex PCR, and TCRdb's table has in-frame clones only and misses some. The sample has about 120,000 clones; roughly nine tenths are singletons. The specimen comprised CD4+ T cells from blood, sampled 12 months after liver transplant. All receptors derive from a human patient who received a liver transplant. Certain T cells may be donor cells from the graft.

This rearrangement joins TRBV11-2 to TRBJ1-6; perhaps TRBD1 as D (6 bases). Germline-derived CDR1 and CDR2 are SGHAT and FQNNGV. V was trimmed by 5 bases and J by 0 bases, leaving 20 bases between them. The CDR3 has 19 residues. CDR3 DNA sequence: TGTGCCAGCAGCGTGATGCCCGGGGGCCAGAGCTCCTATAATTCACCCCTCCACTTT. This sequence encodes CASSVMPGGQSSYNSPLHF.

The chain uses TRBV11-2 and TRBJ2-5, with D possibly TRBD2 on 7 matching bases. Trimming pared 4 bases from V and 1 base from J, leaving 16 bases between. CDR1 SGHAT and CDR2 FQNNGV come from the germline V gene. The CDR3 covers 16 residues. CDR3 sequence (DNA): TGTGCCAGCAGCTCCCTCCTAGGGGGGGCCCAAGAGACCCAGTACTTC. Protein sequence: CASSSLLGGAQETQYF.

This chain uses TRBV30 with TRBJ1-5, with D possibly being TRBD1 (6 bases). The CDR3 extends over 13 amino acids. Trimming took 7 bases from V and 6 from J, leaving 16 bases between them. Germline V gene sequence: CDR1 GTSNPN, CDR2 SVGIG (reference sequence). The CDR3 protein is CAYGTGFSQPQHF. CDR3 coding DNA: TGTGCCTACGGAACAGGGTTTAGTCAGCCCCAGCATTTT.

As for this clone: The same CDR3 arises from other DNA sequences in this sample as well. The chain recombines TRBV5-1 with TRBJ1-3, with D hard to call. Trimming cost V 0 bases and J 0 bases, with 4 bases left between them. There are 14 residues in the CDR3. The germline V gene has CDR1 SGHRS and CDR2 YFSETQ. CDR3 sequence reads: CASSLDGSGNTIYF. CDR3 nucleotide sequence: TGCGCCAGCAGCTTGGACGGCTCTGGAAACACCATATATTTT.

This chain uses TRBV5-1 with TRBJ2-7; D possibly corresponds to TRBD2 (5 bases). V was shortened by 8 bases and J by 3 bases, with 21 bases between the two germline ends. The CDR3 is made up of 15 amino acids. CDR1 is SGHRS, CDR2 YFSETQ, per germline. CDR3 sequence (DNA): TGCGCCAGTTCCCGGGGAGCGCGTTCTGACTACGAGCAGTACTTC. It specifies CASSRGARSDYEQYF. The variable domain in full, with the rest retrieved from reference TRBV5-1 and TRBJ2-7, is KAGVTQTPRYLIKTRGQQVTLSCSPISGHRSVSWYQQTPGQGLQFLFEYFSETQRNKGNFPGRFSGRQFSNSRSEMNVSTLELGDSALYLCASSRGARSDYEQYFGPGTRLTVT.

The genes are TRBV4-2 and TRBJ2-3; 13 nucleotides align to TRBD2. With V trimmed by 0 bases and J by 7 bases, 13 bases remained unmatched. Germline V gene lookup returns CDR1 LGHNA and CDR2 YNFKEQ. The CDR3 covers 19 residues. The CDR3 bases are TGTGCCAGCAGCCAAGAAACCGGGACTAGCGGGAATTTCAGGCATACGCAGTATTTT. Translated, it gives CASSQETGTSGNFRHTQYF.

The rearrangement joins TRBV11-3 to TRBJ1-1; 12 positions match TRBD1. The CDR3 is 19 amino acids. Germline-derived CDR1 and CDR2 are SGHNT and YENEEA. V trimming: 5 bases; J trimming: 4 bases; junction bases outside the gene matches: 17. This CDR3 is CASSLHRLGTGGFGTEAFF. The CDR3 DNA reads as TGTGCCAGCAGCCTTCATCGACTAGGGACAGGGGGCTTTGGCACTGAAGCTTTCTTT.

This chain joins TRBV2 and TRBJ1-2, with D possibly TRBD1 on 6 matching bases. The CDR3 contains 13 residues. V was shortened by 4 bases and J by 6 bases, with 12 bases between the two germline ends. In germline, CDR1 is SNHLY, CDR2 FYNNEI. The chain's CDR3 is CASSVGQSHGYTF. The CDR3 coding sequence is TGTGCCAGCAGTGTGGGACAATCCCATGGCTACACCTTC.

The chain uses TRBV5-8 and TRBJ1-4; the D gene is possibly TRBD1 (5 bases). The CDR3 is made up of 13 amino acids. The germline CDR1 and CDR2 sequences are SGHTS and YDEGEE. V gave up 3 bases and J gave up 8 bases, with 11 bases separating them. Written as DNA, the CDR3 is TGTGCCAGCAGCTCGCTAGGGGACGAAAAACTGTTTTTT. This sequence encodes CASSSLGDEKLFF.

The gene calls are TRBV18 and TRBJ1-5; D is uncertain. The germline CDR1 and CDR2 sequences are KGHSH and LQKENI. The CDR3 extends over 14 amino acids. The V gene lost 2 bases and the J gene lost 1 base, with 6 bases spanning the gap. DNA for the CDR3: TGTGCCAGCTCACCAGTGGGGAGCAATCAGCCCCAGCATTTT. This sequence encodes CASSPVGSNQPQHF. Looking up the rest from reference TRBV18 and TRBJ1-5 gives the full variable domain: NAGVMQNPRHLVRRRGQEARLRCSPMKGHSHVYWYRQLPEEGLKFMVYLQKENIIDESGMPKERFSAEFPKEGPSILRIQQVVRGDSAAYFCASSPVGSNQPQHFGDGTRLSIL.

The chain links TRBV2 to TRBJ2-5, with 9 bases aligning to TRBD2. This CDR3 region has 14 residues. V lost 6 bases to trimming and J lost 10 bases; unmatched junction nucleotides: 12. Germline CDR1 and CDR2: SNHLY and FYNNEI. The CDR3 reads CASSDSSGTGRQYF. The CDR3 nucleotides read TGTGCCAGCAGCGACTCTAGCGGGACTGGGCGCCAGTACTTC.

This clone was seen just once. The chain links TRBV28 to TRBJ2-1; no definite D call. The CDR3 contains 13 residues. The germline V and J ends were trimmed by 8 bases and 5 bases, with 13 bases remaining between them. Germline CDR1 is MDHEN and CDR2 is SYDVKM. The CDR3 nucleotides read TGTGCCAGCCAGAAGCACCAGAACAATGAGCAGTTCTTC. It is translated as CASQKHQNNEQFF.

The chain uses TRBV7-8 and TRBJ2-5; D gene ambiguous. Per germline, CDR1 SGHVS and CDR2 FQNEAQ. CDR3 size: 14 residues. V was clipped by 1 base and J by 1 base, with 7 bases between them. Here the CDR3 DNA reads TGTGCCAGCAGCTTAGGTCGGCTCCAAGAGACCCAGTACTTC. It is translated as CASSLGRLQETQYF. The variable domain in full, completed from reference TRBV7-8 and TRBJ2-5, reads GAGVSQSPRYKVAKRGQDVALRCDPISGHVSLFWYQQALGQGPEFLTYFQNEAQLDKSGLPSDRFFAERPEGSVSTLKIQRTQQEDSAVYLCASSLGRLQETQYFGPGTRLLVL.

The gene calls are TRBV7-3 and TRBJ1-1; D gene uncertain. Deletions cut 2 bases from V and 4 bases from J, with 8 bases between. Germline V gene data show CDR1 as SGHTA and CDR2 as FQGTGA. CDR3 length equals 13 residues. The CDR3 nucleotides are TGTGCCAGCAGCTTACGTATGGGCACTGAAGCTTTCTTT. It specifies CASSLRMGTEAFF.

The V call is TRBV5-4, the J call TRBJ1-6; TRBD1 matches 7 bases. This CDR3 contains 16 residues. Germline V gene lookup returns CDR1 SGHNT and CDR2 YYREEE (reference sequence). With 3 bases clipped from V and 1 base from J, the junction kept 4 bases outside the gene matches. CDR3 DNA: TGTGCCAGCAGCTCCTCGGACAGGTCCTATAATTCACCCCTCCACTTT. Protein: CASSSSDRSYNSPLHF. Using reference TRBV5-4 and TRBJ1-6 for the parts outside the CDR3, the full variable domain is ETGVTQSPTHLIKTRGQQVTLRCSSQSGHNTVSWYQQALGQGPQFIFQYYREEENGRGNFPPRFSGLQFPNYSSELNVNALELDDSALYLCASSSSDRSYNSPLHFGNGTRLTVT.

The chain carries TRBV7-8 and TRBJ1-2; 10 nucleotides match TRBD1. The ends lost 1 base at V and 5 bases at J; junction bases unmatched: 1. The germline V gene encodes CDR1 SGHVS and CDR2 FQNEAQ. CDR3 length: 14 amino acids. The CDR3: CASSLGTGGYGYTF. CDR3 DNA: TGTGCCAGCAGCTTAGGGACAGGGGGTTATGGCTACACCTTC.

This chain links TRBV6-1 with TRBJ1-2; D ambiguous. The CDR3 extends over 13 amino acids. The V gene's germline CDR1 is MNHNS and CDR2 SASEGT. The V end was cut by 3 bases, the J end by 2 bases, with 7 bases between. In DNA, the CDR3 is TGTGCCAGCAGTGACAGCGGAAACTATGGCTACACCTTC. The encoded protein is CASSDSGNYGYTF.

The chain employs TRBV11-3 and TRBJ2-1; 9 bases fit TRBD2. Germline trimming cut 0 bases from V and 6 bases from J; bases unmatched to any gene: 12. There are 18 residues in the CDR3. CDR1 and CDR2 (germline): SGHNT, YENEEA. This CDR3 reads CASSLEAPLAGGGNEQFF. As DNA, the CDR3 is TGTGCCAGCAGCTTAGAAGCCCCCTTGGCGGGAGGGGGCAATGAGCAGTTCTTC.

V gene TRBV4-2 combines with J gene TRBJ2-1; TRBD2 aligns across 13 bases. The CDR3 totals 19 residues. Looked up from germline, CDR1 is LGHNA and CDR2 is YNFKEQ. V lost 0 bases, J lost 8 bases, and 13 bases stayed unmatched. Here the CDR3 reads CASSQDIQGLAGVQYEQFF. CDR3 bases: TGTGCCAGCAGCCAAGATATCCAAGGACTAGCGGGAGTTCAGTATGAGCAGTTCTTC.